The 23 T cell receptor beta chains reported below all come from one sample, sequenced in a study of blood T cell repertoires in COVID-19. Assay used: immunoSEQ multiplex PCR; TCRdb lists only in-frame clones, some missing. Of approximately 47,000 clones in the sample, over 65% were seen once. The specimen was peripheral blood. The receptors come from a woman between 55 and 75 years old with acute or convalescent COVID-19.

This chain uses TRBV20-1 with TRBJ2-5; 9 bases align to TRBD2. V shed 3 bases and J 5 bases; nucleotides not matched to a gene: 13. The CDR3 has 16 residues. Germline CDR1 reads DFQATT; CDR2 reads SNEGSKA (reference sequence). The CDR3 sequence: CSASGTSGRSRETQYF. For the CDR3, the DNA is TGCAGTGCTAGTGGCACTAGCGGGCGGAGTCGGGAGACCCAGTACTTC.

The V and J genes are TRBV2 and TRBJ1-1; D is unresolved. The CDR3 runs 11 residues. V lost 5 bases and J lost 4, with 5 bases in between. Per the germline V gene, CDR1 is SNHLY and CDR2 is FYNNEI. CDR3 protein: CASSRGTEAFF. For the CDR3, the DNA is TGTGCCAGCAGTCGCGGCACTGAAGCTTTCTTT.

The table lists this clone with a count of one. This rearrangement joins TRBV5-1 to TRBJ1-2; D uncertain. The CDR3 runs to 12 residues. Trimming left V 4 bases short and J 6 bases short, with 10 bases between. Germline lookup yields CDR1 SGHRS and CDR2 YFSETQ. The CDR3 nucleotides are TGCGCCAGCAGCCCCGACATCGATGGCTACACCTTC. It is translated as CASSPDIDGYTF.

V usage is TRBV18 and J usage is TRBJ2-7; D call uncertain. This CDR3 is 13 amino acids long. The germline CDR1 and CDR2 sequences are KGHSH and LQKENI. V lost 3 bases to trimming and J lost 5 bases, with 11 bases between them. CDR3 sequence (DNA): TGTGCCAGCTCACCGTGGGCCCAGAACGAGCAGTACTTC. The encoded protein is CASSPWAQNEQYF.

V usage is TRBV30 and J usage is TRBJ2-3; 14 bases match TRBD2. V shed 3 bases, J shed 6 bases, and the junction held 5 bases outside the gene matches. The CDR3 spans 15 residues. Germline CDR1 reads GTSNPN; CDR2 reads SVGIG (reference sequence). The CDR3 nucleotides read TGTGCCTGGAGCATGGGACTAGCGGGAGTGGATACGCAGTATTTT. As protein: CAWSMGLAGVDTQYF.

The chain links TRBV18 to TRBJ2-2; D is undetermined. The V and J ends lost 2 bases and 6 bases respectively, with 7 bases between them. CDR1 KGHSH and CDR2 LQKENI come from the germline V gene. This CDR3 comprises 13 residues. CDR3: CASSPSSSGELFF. The CDR3 region has the DNA TGTGCCAGCTCACCATCGAGTTCCGGGGAGCTGTTTTTT.

This rearrangement joins TRBV19 to TRBJ1-5, with D perhaps TRBD1 (6 bases). The CDR3 spans 17 residues. Germline V gene sequence: CDR1 LNHDA, CDR2 SQIVND (reference sequence). V was shortened by 5 bases and J by 2 bases, with 19 bases between the two germline ends. Written as DNA, the CDR3 is TGTGCCAGTAGTTCGCTTAGGGGGAGCAGTGGCAATCAGCCCCAGCATTTT. It is translated as CASSSLRGSSGNQPQHF.

This clone was detected only once. The rearrangement links TRBV28 to TRBJ1-6; 12 bases agree with TRBD1. Trimming removed 3 bases from V and 6 bases from J; junction bases left unmatched: 6. The CDR3 is 17 residues long. Per the germline V gene, CDR1 is MDHEN and CDR2 is SYDVKM. CDR3 residues: CASSLGRDRGLNSPLHF. CDR3 DNA sequence: TGTGCCAGCAGTTTGGGTCGGGACAGGGGGCTTAATTCACCCCTCCACTTT.

This chain connects TRBV19 to TRBJ2-5, with 8 positions matching TRBD1. J gave up 4 bases and V 4 bases, and 5 bases lay outside the gene matches. CDR1 is LNHDA and CDR2 is SQIVND in the germline V gene (reference sequence). CDR3 length equals 14 residues. The CDR3: CASSTQGTGETQYF. CDR3 nucleotides: TGTGCCAGTAGTACCCAAGGGACAGGAGAGACCCAGTACTTC. Full variable domain (rest looked up from reference TRBV19 and TRBJ2-5): DGGITQSPKYLFRKEGQNVTLSCEQNLNHDAMYWYRQDPGQGLRLIYYSQIVNDFQKGDIAEGYSVSREKKESFPLTVTSAQKNPTAFYLCASSTQGTGETQYFGPGTRLLVL.

The chain couples TRBV6-6 to TRBJ1-4; possibly TRBD1 for D (5 bases). The CDR3 is 14 residues long. Germline loops: CDR1 MNHNY, CDR2 SVGAGI (reference sequence). The germline V and J ends were trimmed by 5 bases and 5 bases, with 12 bases remaining between them. The CDR3 loop reads CASSPGRGNEKLFF. Here the CDR3 DNA reads TGTGCCAGCAGTCCAGGGAGGGGCAATGAAAAACTGTTTTTT.

This clone occurred once. This chain joins TRBV5-4 and TRBJ1-1; 10 nucleotides agree with TRBD1. The CDR3 has 16 amino acids. After removal of 1 base from V and 7 bases from J, the junction contained 10 bases not matched to a gene. CDR1 and CDR2 (germline): SGHNT, YYREEE (reference sequence). The CDR3 spells CASSLRQGAREDEAFF. The CDR3 DNA reads as TGTGCCAGCAGCTTGCGACAGGGGGCAAGGGAAGATGAAGCTTTCTTT. The complete variable domain, with remaining parts taken from reference TRBV5-4 and TRBJ1-1, reads ETGVTQSPTHLIKTRGQQVTLRCSSQSGHNTVSWYQQALGQGPQFIFQYYREEENGRGNFPPRFSGLQFPNYSSELNVNALELDDSALYLCASSLRQGAREDEAFFGQGTRLTVV.

This chain connects TRBV7-9 to TRBJ1-2, with 12 bases fitting TRBD1. Germline V lookup: CDR1 SEHNR, CDR2 FQNEAQ (reference sequence). J was trimmed by 3 bases and V by 5 bases; bases with no gene match: 10. The CDR3 runs 17 residues. The chain's CDR3 is CASSRPGTGGEDYGYTF. The CDR3 region has the DNA TGTGCCAGCAGCCGACCCGGGACAGGGGGCGAGGACTATGGCTACACCTTC.

This clone came up a few times. The chain recombines TRBV27 with TRBJ1-1; D perhaps matches TRBD1 (5 bases). Deletions cut 0 bases from V and 5 bases from J, with 13 bases between. Germline lookup yields CDR1 MNHEY and CDR2 SMNVEV (reference sequence). This CDR3 comprises 15 residues. Here the CDR3 reads CASSLSGRGKTEAFF. The CDR3 region has the DNA TGTGCCAGCAGTTTATCCGGAAGGGGAAAAACTGAAGCTTTCTTT.

The V and J genes are TRBV5-1 and TRBJ2-7, with 8 bases fitting TRBD1. The V gene end was trimmed by 4 bases and the J gene end by 4 bases; junction bases not matched to a gene: 13. Germline V gene sequence: CDR1 SGHRS, CDR2 YFSETQ. The CDR3 covers 16 residues. The CDR3 here is CASSHSPGTGSYEQYF. The CDR3, as DNA: TGCGCCAGCAGCCATAGTCCCGGGACAGGCTCGTACGAGCAGTACTTC.

CDR3 DNA sequence: TGTGCCAGCTCGCTACCTAGCGGGAGGTACACCGGGGAGCTGTTTTTT. Protein sequence: CASSLPSGRYTGELFF. This chain links TRBV18 with TRBJ2-2, with 11 nucleotides matching TRBD2. V was clipped by 6 bases and J by 3 bases; unmatched bases: 6. Looked up from germline, CDR1 is KGHSH and CDR2 is LQKENI. The CDR3 extends over 16 amino acids.

This clone was observed a handful of times. The V and J genes are TRBV19 and TRBJ2-1, with TRBD2 as a possible D gene (6 bases). Trimming shortened V by 8 bases and J by 8 bases, and 13 bases separated the two germline ends. Germline loops: CDR1 LNHDA, CDR2 SQIVND (reference sequence). The CDR3 has 12 amino acids. The CDR3 reads CASYGWRDEQFF. The CDR3 DNA sequence: TGTGCCAGTTATGGCTGGAGGGATGAGCAGTTCTTC.

The chain carries TRBV4-3 and TRBJ1-5; D is undetermined. The V gene's germline CDR1 is LGHNA and CDR2 YSLEER. V lost 2 bases and J lost 3, with 14 bases in between. CDR3 length: 16 residues. CDR3 nucleotide sequence: TGCGCCAGCAGCCAACTTCCCCCGGGGAACAATCAGCCCCAGCATTTT. As protein: CASSQLPPGNNQPQHF.

The chain is built from TRBV3-1 (or the pseudogene TRBV3-2) and TRBJ2-3; weak D call: TRBD1 (6 bases). Germline lookup yields CDR1 LGHDT and CDR2 YNNKEL (reference sequence). This CDR3 is 14 amino acids long. The V end lost 4 bases, the J end lost 5 bases, and 13 bases lay between the germline ends. The CDR3 spells CASSLRQTGDTQYF. The DNA for the CDR3 is TGTGCCAGCAGCCTTCGACAGACAGGAGATACGCAGTATTTT.

This CDR3 reads CASSEVGLGVNTGELFF. DNA for the CDR3: TGTGCCAGCAGTGAAGTCGGTTTAGGGGTGAACACCGGGGAGCTGTTTTTT. V and J are TRBV2 and TRBJ2-2; D is perhaps TRBD1 (5 bases). V lost 1 base, J lost 1 base, and 13 bases lay in between. Germline V gene lookup returns CDR1 SNHLY and CDR2 FYNNEI. This CDR3 has 17 residues.

The V gene is TRBV6-5, the J gene TRBJ2-5; the match to TRBD2 covers 7 bases. The ends lost 6 bases at V and 5 bases at J; junction bases unmatched: 12. The CDR3 runs to 15 residues. Per germline, CDR1 MNHEY and CDR2 SVGAGI. The CDR3 is CASSIHWRGGETQYF. The CDR3 DNA reads TGTGCCAGCAGCATCCACTGGCGGGGAGGGGAGACCCAGTACTTC.

The rearrangement uses TRBV11-1 and TRBJ1-6, with 8 nucleotides matching TRBD1. Germline CDR1 and CDR2: SGHAT and FQDESV (reference sequence). The CDR3 runs 14 residues. After removal of 3 bases from V and 10 bases from J, the junction contained 5 bases not matched to a gene. Here the CDR3 reads CASSFGQGGSPLHF. In nucleotides, the CDR3 is TGTGCCAGCAGCTTCGGACAGGGAGGATCACCCCTCCACTTT.

The J gene is TRBJ2-3, the V gene TRBV3-1 (or the pseudogene TRBV3-2), with TRBD2 matching over 12 bases. The CDR3 loop spans 21 amino acids. Germline CDR1 reads LGHDT; CDR2 reads YNNKEL (reference sequence). Losses at the gene ends were 0 bases for V and 2 bases for J; bases not matched to a gene: 15. The CDR3 DNA follows: TGTGCCAGCAGCCAAGATTTAAGGACTAGCGGGGTGGGGAGCACCACAGATACGCAGTATTTT. Amino acids: CASSQDLRTSGVGSTTDTQYF.

The chain joins TRBV6-2 or TRBV6-3 to TRBJ2-3; TRBD2 matches 9 bases. The CDR3 sequence is 16 residues long. The junction had 5 bases not matched to a gene; V was cut back by 2 bases and J by 2 bases. From germline, CDR1 is MNHEY and CDR2 SVGEGT. CDR3 region: CASSYGTSRSTDTQYF. The DNA for the CDR3 is TGTGCCAGCAGTTACGGGACTAGCAGGTCCACAGATACGCAGTATTTT.